This T cell receptor (beta chain) is from a study of blood T cells in healthy people across ages. Germline CDR1 ENHRY, CDR2 SYGVKD. This CDR3 spans 14 amino acids. V dropped 8 bases and J dropped 0 bases, with 11 bases sitting between them. The second PCR ran about 6 to 11 cycles with a sample-barcoded 5' primer and J-beta primers. One entry per CDR3 protein results from TCRdb running MiXCR on the 5' RACE reads. The sample includes approximately 800,000 distinct CDR3 sequences, about 62% seen only once; the top ten take roughly 20%. J is TRBJ1-3 and V is TRBV10-3, with D unclear. Sequenced: blood. This TCR was sampled from a man in his thirties or forties in good health. CDR3: CAIRADVSGNTIYF. As DNA, the CDR3 is TGTGCCATCCGCGCCGACGTCTCTGGAAACACCATATATTTT.